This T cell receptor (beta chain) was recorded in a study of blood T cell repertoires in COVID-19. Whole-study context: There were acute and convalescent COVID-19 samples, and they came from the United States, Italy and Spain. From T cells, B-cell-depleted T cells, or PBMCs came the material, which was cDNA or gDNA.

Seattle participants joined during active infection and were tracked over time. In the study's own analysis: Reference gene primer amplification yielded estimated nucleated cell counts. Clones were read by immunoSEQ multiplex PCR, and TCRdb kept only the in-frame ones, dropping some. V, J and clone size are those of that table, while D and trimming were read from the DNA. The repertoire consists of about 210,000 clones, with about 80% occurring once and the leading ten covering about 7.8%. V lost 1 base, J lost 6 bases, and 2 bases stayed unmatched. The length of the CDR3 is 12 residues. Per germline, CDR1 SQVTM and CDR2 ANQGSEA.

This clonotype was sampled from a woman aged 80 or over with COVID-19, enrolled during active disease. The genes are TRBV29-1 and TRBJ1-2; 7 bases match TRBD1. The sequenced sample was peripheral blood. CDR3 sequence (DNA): TGCAGCGTTGAAGTGGGACAGAATGGCTACACCTTC. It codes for CSVEVGQNGYTF.